What follows are 15 T cell receptor beta chains derived from one specimen sequenced in a study of blood T cell repertoires in COVID-19. The table came from immunoSEQ multiplex PCR; TCRdb's copy has only in-frame clones and leaves some out. The sample gives 35,000 or so clones, about 84% of which show up once; around 32% is in the top ten. Sequencing was carried out using peripheral blood. The receptors here all came from a man at least 80 years old with active or convalescent COVID-19.

This chain uses TRBV27 with TRBJ2-1; 10 positions agree with TRBD2. Germline CDR1 and CDR2: MNHEY and SMNVEV (reference sequence). The CDR3 has 20 residues. J gave up 0 bases and V 4 bases, and 15 bases lay outside the gene matches. As DNA, the CDR3 is TGTGCCAGCAGTTCCCCTGGACTAGCGGTCTTGCCTTTCTCCTACAATGAGCAGTTCTTC. Its translation: CASSSPGLAVLPFSYNEQFF.

J is TRBJ2-7 and V is TRBV15; 10 nucleotides line up with TRBD1. From germline, CDR1 is LNHNV and CDR2 YYDKDF (reference sequence). The V segment lost 3 bases and the J segment 3 bases; nucleotides outside the gene matches: 5. The CDR3 totals 15 residues. CDR3 in DNA: TGTGCCACCAGCAGGGACCGGGACAGGGGCTACGAGCAGTACTTC. Encoded protein: CATSRDRDRGYEQYF.

This chain connects TRBV10-3 to TRBJ2-7; weak D call: TRBD2 (5 bases). V lost 0 bases and J 4 bases, leaving 7 bases between the germline ends. Germline V lookup: CDR1 ENHRY, CDR2 SYGVKD. This CDR3 has 13 amino acids. The CDR3 DNA sequence: TGTGCCATCAGTGAGTCGAGAGGGTACGAGCAGTACTTC. This sequence encodes CAISESRGYEQYF.

The rearrangement uses TRBV6-2 or TRBV6-3 and TRBJ2-7; no clear D gene. Deletions cut 5 bases from V and 3 bases from J, with 17 bases between. The CDR3 has 15 amino acids. Per germline, CDR1 MNHEY and CDR2 SVGEGT. The CDR3 coding sequence is TGTGCCAGCAGTATTACGAGGCGCCCGGTCTACGAGCAGTACTTC. Protein: CASSITRRPVYEQYF.

The genes are TRBV11-2 and TRBJ1-1; no definite D call. This CDR3 has 14 amino acids. V was pared by 1 base and J by 4 bases, with 10 bases between. Germline V lookup: CDR1 SGHAT, CDR2 FQNNGV. CDR3 sequence (DNA): TGTGCCAGCAGCTTAGGCGCCGGGATCACTGAAGCTTTCTTT. This translates into CASSLGAGITEAFF.

This chain connects TRBV5-1 to TRBJ2-7; the match to TRBD1 covers 10 bases. The germline CDR1 and CDR2 sequences are SGHRS and YFSETQ. The CDR3 has 16 residues. Germline trimming cut 4 bases from V and 4 bases from J; bases unmatched to any gene: 11. CDR3 nucleotide sequence: TGCGCCAGCAGCCTAGGCCCGGGACAGGGGTCTTACGAGCAGTACTTC. Translated, it gives CASSLGPGQGSYEQYF.

This clone was detected once. CDR3 sequence (DNA): TGTGCCAGCAGTCCCCCCGGCGGAGATAACACTGAAGCTTTCTTT. It is translated as CASSPPGGDNTEAFF. The chain employs TRBV28 and TRBJ1-1; D remains unclear. There are 15 residues in the CDR3. The V end was cut by 5 bases, the J end by 2 bases, with 15 bases between. The germline gives CDR1 MDHEN, CDR2 SYDVKM.

The chain joins TRBV4-3 to TRBJ1-1, with D possibly TRBD1 on 5 matching bases. With 1 base removed from V and 4 bases from J, the gap between germline ends came to 16 bases. Germline V lookup: CDR1 LGHNA, CDR2 YSLEER. The CDR3 sequence is 16 residues long. CDR3 in DNA: TGCGCCAGCAGCCAAGGCAGTCGGGGGGTAAGCACTGAAGCTTTCTTT. This encodes CASSQGSRGVSTEAFF.

The rearrangement links TRBV12-3 or TRBV12-4 to TRBJ1-1; D possibly corresponds to TRBD1 (5 bases). Trimming stripped 1 base from V and 8 bases from J, with 8 bases between. This CDR3 comprises 12 residues. The CDR3, as DNA: TGTGCCAGCAGTTTAGGGGGCAACGAAGCTTTCTTT. Amino acid sequence: CASSLGGNEAFF.

A single count supports this clone. V is TRBV5-1 and J is TRBJ1-2; a possible D gene is TRBD1 (6 bases). Deletions cut 4 bases from V and 0 bases from J, with 13 bases between. There are 15 residues in the CDR3. The germline gives CDR1 SGHRS, CDR2 YFSETQ. DNA of the CDR3: TGCGCCAGCAGCCCGGCGGGGGCAGCTAACTATGGCTACACCTTC. Its translation is CASSPAGAANYGYTF.

The chain joins TRBV5-8 to TRBJ2-3; D possibly corresponds to TRBD1 (6 bases). Germline CDR1 SGHTS, CDR2 YDEGEE. V was clipped by 0 bases and J by 0 bases, with 8 bases between them. There are 15 residues in the CDR3. The DNA of the CDR3 is TGTGCCAGCAGCTTGGGGACAGATAGCACAGATACGCAGTATTTT. This sequence encodes CASSLGTDSTDTQYF.

The rearrangement joins TRBV27 to TRBJ2-7; perhaps TRBD2 as D (5 bases). V was shortened by 8 bases and J by 1 base, with 12 bases between the two germline ends. This CDR3 comprises 13 residues. Germline CDR1 reads MNHEY; CDR2 reads SMNVEV (reference sequence). CDR3 in DNA: TGTGCCAGCTCCAGGACTTCTTCCTACGAGCAGTACTTC. As protein: CASSRTSSYEQYF.

This clone came up once. This chain connects TRBV6-5 to TRBJ2-7, with 7 nucleotides matching TRBD1. In germline, CDR1 is MNHEY, CDR2 SVGAGI. The ends lost 0 bases at V and 0 bases at J; junction bases unmatched: 2. This CDR3 contains 15 residues. The CDR3 reads CASSYSPGGSYEQYF. In nucleotides, the CDR3 is TGTGCCAGCAGTTACTCCCCAGGGGGCTCCTACGAGCAGTACTTC.

The J gene is TRBJ1-6, the V gene TRBV30; D is possibly TRBD1 (5 bases). V was trimmed by 4 bases and J by 2 bases, leaving 15 bases between them. The CDR3 is 16 residues long. CDR1 and CDR2 from the germline V gene are GTSNPN and SVGIG (reference sequence). CDR3 amino acids: CAWTLSGAPYNSPLHF. CDR3 in DNA: TGTGCCTGGACCTTGAGCGGGGCTCCCTATAATTCACCCCTCCACTTT.

The chain links TRBV15 to TRBJ2-2; D may be TRBD2 (6 bases). Trimming cost V 6 bases and J 4 bases, with 15 bases left between them. The CDR3 contains 15 residues. The germline CDR1 and CDR2 sequences are LNHNV and YYDKDF (reference sequence). This CDR3 reads CATRIDERVTGELFF. The CDR3 DNA reads as TGTGCCACCAGAATTGATGAGCGGGTCACCGGGGAGCTGTTTTTT. The full variable domain, completed using reference TRBV15 and TRBJ2-2, is DAMVIQNPRYQVTQFGKPVTLSCSQTLNHNVMYWYQQKSSQAPKLLFHYYDKDFNNEADTPDNFQSRRPNTSFCFLDIRSPGLGDTAMYLCATRIDERVTGELFFGEGSRLTVL.